Below are 27 T cell receptor beta chains sequenced from a single sample in a study of beta chain features in type 1 diabetes. Regarding the study as a whole: Type 1 diabetes patients showed a moderate but significant shortening of TCRB CDR3s in all four CD4+ subsets.

Antigens for these TCRs are unknown. Sequenced material consisted of expressed TCRB transcripts (all of the isolated RNA was reverse transcribed). Profiled with immunoSEQ multiplex PCR; TCRdb holds only in-frame clones, not every one. The repertoire holds 310,000 or so clones, with around 9.7% as singletons. The sample was central memory CD4+ T cells from blood. These receptors came from a man under 40 with type 1 diabetes.

This clone was seen at least ten times. The chain has TRBV2 and TRBJ2-1; D remains unclear. Trimming took off 5 bases at V and 7 bases at J, with 6 bases between the two ends. This CDR3 comprises 11 residues. CDR1 is SNHLY and CDR2 is FYNNEI in the germline V gene. The CDR3: CASSLLNEQFF. Written as DNA, the CDR3 is TGTGCCAGCAGTCTCCTTAATGAGCAGTTCTTC.

V and J are TRBV2 and TRBJ2-7, with 9 bases fitting TRBD1. This CDR3 has 15 amino acids. V gave up 5 bases and J gave up 2 bases; unmatched junction bases: 7. From germline, CDR1 is SNHLY and CDR2 FYNNEI. The CDR3: CASSPQGQGTYEQYF. Written as DNA, the CDR3 is TGTGCCAGCAGTCCGCAGGGACAGGGTACCTACGAGCAGTACTTC. The full variable domain, rest sourced from reference TRBV2 and TRBJ2-7, is EPEVTQTPSHQVTQMGQEVILRCVPISNHLYFYWYRQILGQKVEFLVSFYNNEISEKSEIFDDQFSVERPDGSNFTLKIRSTKLEDSAMYFCASSPQGQGTYEQYFGPGTRLTVT.

This chain uses TRBV6-6 with TRBJ2-7; D not certain. This CDR3 is built from 12 residues. CDR1 is MNHNY and CDR2 is SVGAGI in the germline V gene (reference sequence). Deletions cut 8 bases from V and 7 bases from J, with 15 bases between. CDR3 sequence reads: CASGFLSGEQYF. For the CDR3, the DNA is TGTGCCAGCGGTTTCCTCAGTGGGGAGCAGTACTTC.

The chain uses TRBV7-2 and TRBJ2-3; D uncertain. The CDR3 loop spans 15 amino acids. CDR1 and CDR2 (germline): SGHTA, FQGNSA. Trimming took 1 base from V and 3 from J, leaving 11 bases between them. CDR3 sequence reads: CASSLGGGKTDTQYF. The CDR3 DNA is TGTGCCAGCAGCTTAGGCGGCGGTAAAACAGATACGCAGTATTTT.

This clone was observed a few times. The sample contains more than one DNA sequence encoding this CDR3. The chain recombines TRBV30 with TRBJ2-3; the D call may be TRBD1 or TRBD2 (5 bases each). This CDR3 is built from 15 residues. V was trimmed by 0 bases and J by 0 bases, leaving 10 bases between them. Looked up from germline, CDR1 is GTSNPN and CDR2 is SVGIG (reference sequence). CDR3 DNA sequence: TGTGCCTGGAGTGTAGGTGGGACCAGCACAGATACGCAGTATTTT. It is translated as CAWSVGGTSTDTQYF.

This rearrangement joins TRBV6-4 to TRBJ2-5; 9 positions match TRBD1. The CDR3 loop spans 15 amino acids. The junction had 8 bases not matched to a gene; V was cut back by 4 bases and J by 5 bases. Germline CDR1 is MRHNA and CDR2 is SNTAGT. CDR3 residues: CASSATGGVGETQYF. CDR3 sequence (DNA): TGTGCCAGCAGTGCGACAGGGGGTGTGGGCGAGACCCAGTACTTC.

This clone was counted at least ten times. The CDR3 DNA reads TGTGCCAGCAGGGCCGGACTAGCGGGGAGGAATGAGCAGTTCTTC. Its translation is CASRAGLAGRNEQFF. The chain joins TRBV28 to TRBJ2-1, with 12 bases matching TRBD2. The CDR3 has 15 residues. In germline, CDR1 is MDHEN, CDR2 SYDVKM. The ends lost 6 bases at V and 7 bases at J; junction bases unmatched: 7. Filled out from reference TRBV28 and TRBJ2-1, the complete variable domain reads DVKVTQSSRYLVKRTGEKVFLECVQDMDHENMFWYRQDPGLGLRLIYFSYDVKMKEKGDIPEGYSVSREKKERFSLILESASTNQTSMYLCASRAGLAGRNEQFFGPGTRLTVL.

The sample holds a few counts of this clone. The chain couples TRBV9 to TRBJ2-3; 9 bases are a match to TRBD2. Germline V CDR1 and CDR2: SGDLS, YYNGEE. J gave up 3 bases and V 3 bases, and 5 bases lay outside the gene matches. The CDR3 extends over 15 amino acids. CDR3 coding DNA: TGTGCCAGCAGCGAGATCCTAGCGGGGACAGATACGCAGTATTTT. Its protein is CASSEILAGTDTQYF.

This clone was observed a handful of times. The rearrangement links TRBV11-3 to TRBJ2-4; 9 nucleotides align to TRBD1. The V gene end was trimmed by 6 bases and the J gene end by 3 bases; junction bases not matched to a gene: 15. There are 18 residues in the CDR3. The V gene's germline CDR1 is SGHNT and CDR2 YENEEA. Here the CDR3 DNA reads TGTGCCAGCAGTCCTTGGCTGTGGACAGGGGAGATCAAAAACATTCAGTACTTC. Residues: CASSPWLWTGEIKNIQYF.

The chain combines TRBV2 with TRBJ2-7, with 12 positions matching TRBD2. The germline V gene encodes CDR1 SNHLY and CDR2 FYNNEI. This CDR3 comprises 20 residues. V was clipped by 4 bases and J by 5 bases; unmatched bases: 21. The CDR3 DNA reads as TGTGCCAGCAGTGGGGCCACACGACTAGCGGGGGCCTCCAGAGTTGACGAGCAGTACTTC. Translation gives CASSGATRLAGASRVDEQYF.

This clone was counted only a few times. The V call is TRBV14, the J call TRBJ2-1; D is possibly TRBD2 (5 bases). Germline CDR1 and CDR2: SGHDN and FVKESK. The CDR3 spans 16 residues. Trimming stripped 3 bases from V and 0 bases from J, with 12 bases between. The CDR3 spells CASSHLLGNSYNEQFF. The CDR3 nucleotides are TGTGCCAGCAGCCACCTTCTCGGGAACTCCTACAATGAGCAGTTCTTC.

The chain recombines TRBV28 with TRBJ1-4; 9 bases match TRBD1. Trimming at V came to 1 base and at J to 7 bases, leaving 7 bases not matched to a gene. From germline, CDR1 is MDHEN and CDR2 SYDVKM. The CDR3 sequence is 16 residues long. CDR3 nucleotide sequence: TGTGCCAGCAGTTTATTAATACAGGGGGCTGGTGAAAAACTGTTTTTT. It is translated as CASSLLIQGAGEKLFF.

The chain is built from TRBV7-2 and TRBJ2-5; 7 bases match TRBD2. CDR3 size: 15 residues. The V segment lost 4 bases and the J segment 5 bases; nucleotides outside the gene matches: 10. Looked up from germline, CDR1 is SGHTA and CDR2 is FQGNSA. The DNA for the CDR3 is TGTGCCAGCAGCTACCCCCAGCGGGGTGGGGAGACCCAGTACTTC. Its protein product is CASSYPQRGGETQYF.

A few counts support this clone. The V gene is TRBV7-6, the J gene TRBJ2-7, with D maybe TRBD2 (5 bases). V was trimmed by 1 base and J by 0 bases, leaving 7 bases between them. This CDR3 spans 14 amino acids. CDR1 is SGHVS, CDR2 FNYEAQ, per germline. The CDR3 spells CASSLEAVSYEQYF. Here the CDR3 DNA reads TGTGCCAGCAGCTTAGAAGCGGTCTCCTACGAGCAGTACTTC.

This clone has just a few counts. The chain uses TRBV5-6 and TRBJ1-4, with TRBD1 as a possible D gene (5 bases). Per the germline V gene, CDR1 is SGHDT and CDR2 is YYEEEE. CDR3 size: 14 residues. With 4 bases removed from V and 6 bases from J, the gap between germline ends came to 13 bases. DNA for the CDR3: TGTGCCAGCAGCATAGGGGCGCGGTATGAAAAACTGTTTTTT. This translates into CASSIGARYEKLFF. The full variable domain, rest sourced from reference TRBV5-6 and TRBJ1-4, is DAGVTQSPTHLIKTRGQQVTLRCSPKSGHDTVSWYQQALGQGPQFIFQYYEEEERQRGNFPDRFSGHQFPNYSSELNVNALLLGDSALYLCASSIGARYEKLFFGSGTQLSVL.

The rearrangement joins TRBV14 to TRBJ1-1; unclear D gene. The V gene's germline CDR1 is SGHDN and CDR2 FVKESK. The V end lost 4 bases, the J end lost 0 bases, and 9 bases lay between the germline ends. The CDR3 is 14 amino acids. This chain's CDR3 is CASSLHTMNTEAFF. CDR3 sequence (DNA): TGTGCCAGCAGCCTACACACAATGAACACTGAAGCTTTCTTT.

This clone was recorded many times. The rearrangement uses TRBV2 and TRBJ1-2, with 7 nucleotides matching TRBD1. The CDR3 contains 14 residues. Germline V CDR1 and CDR2: SNHLY, FYNNEI. The trim removed 4 bases at V and 4 bases at J, leaving 6 bases unmatched. The CDR3 bases are TGTGCCAGCAGTGTGACCGGGACAGCCTATGGCTACACCTTC. It yields the protein CASSVTGTAYGYTF.

The rearrangement links TRBV19 to TRBJ2-3; 9 nucleotides match TRBD1. The CDR3 totals 14 residues. V lost 6 bases and J lost 3; bases outside the gene matches: 4. CDR1 and CDR2 from the germline V gene are LNHDA and SQIVND (reference sequence). The CDR3 nucleotides are TGTGCCAGTAGCACCGGGACAGGGACAGATACGCAGTATTTT. This encodes CASSTGTGTDTQYF.

V gene TRBV27 combines with J gene TRBJ2-7; 8 bases align to TRBD1. Unmatched junction bases numbered 11, after V lost 11 bases and J lost 2 bases. The CDR3 spans 14 residues. Germline V gene lookup returns CDR1 MNHEY and CDR2 SMNVEV (reference sequence). As DNA, the CDR3 is TGTGCCGCTGCGGCGGACAGGGTCACCTACGAGCAGTACTTC. Its protein is CAAAADRVTYEQYF.

The J gene is TRBJ2-7, the V gene TRBV6-5; D is unresolved. This CDR3 is built from 13 residues. Deletions cut 6 bases from V and 5 bases from J, with 14 bases between. The germline CDR1 and CDR2 sequences are MNHEY and SVGAGI. The DNA of the CDR3 is TGTGCCAGCAGCGGACGTGGTGTGGACGAGCAGTACTTC. Its protein product is CASSGRGVDEQYF.

This clone was observed at least ten times. The J gene is TRBJ2-3, the V gene TRBV7-2; TRBD2 aligns across 15 bases. V was clipped by 3 bases and J by 2 bases; unmatched bases: 6. Germline assignment: CDR1 SGHTA and CDR2 FQGNSA. The CDR3 has 18 residues. This CDR3 is CASSLGGTSGGTTDTQYF. The CDR3 DNA reads TGTGCCAGCAGCTTGGGAGGGACTAGCGGGGGGACCACAGATACGCAGTATTTT.

This clone occurred a few times. The chain combines TRBV27 with TRBJ1-6, with D tentatively TRBD1 (5 bases). Germline CDR1 is MNHEY and CDR2 is SMNVEV (reference sequence). V lost 6 bases and J lost 7, with 13 bases in between. This CDR3 is built from 14 residues. The CDR3 region is CASSLTEVNSPLHF. CDR3 bases: TGTGCCAGCAGCTTGACAGAGGTCAATTCACCCCTCCACTTT.

This clone was detected only a few times. The chain recombines TRBV29-1 with TRBJ2-7, with 7 positions matching TRBD1. The CDR3 length is 11 residues. V lost 4 bases and J lost 4; bases outside the gene matches: 1. Germline lookup yields CDR1 SQVTM and CDR2 ANQGSEA. The DNA of the CDR3 is TGCAGCGTTGTACAGGGGTACGAGCAGTACTTC. Protein: CSVVQGYEQYF.

This clone was counted only a few times. The chain joins TRBV29-1 to TRBJ2-2; TRBD1 matches 9 bases. V dropped 3 bases and J dropped 2; count of bases not matched to a gene: 1. Germline assignment: CDR1 SQVTM and CDR2 ANQGSEA. CDR3 length: 14 residues. The CDR3 region is CSVEDRGNTGELFF. The CDR3 coding sequence is TGCAGCGTTGAGGACAGGGGAAACACCGGGGAGCTGTTTTTT.

The table lists this clone with a few counts. This rearrangement joins TRBV6-5 to TRBJ1-3; weak D call: TRBD1 (5 bases). CDR3 length equals 13 residues. The V and J ends lost 4 bases and 2 bases respectively, with 6 bases between them. CDR1 is MNHEY and CDR2 is SVGAGI in the germline V gene. The CDR3 coding sequence is TGTGCCAGCAGTTGGGACCCTGGAAACACCATATATTTT. Amino acid sequence: CASSWDPGNTIYF.

This sequence joins TRBV2 and TRBJ2-7; TRBD1 aligns across 8 bases. Germline assignment: CDR1 SNHLY and CDR2 FYNNEI. The junction had 7 bases not matched to a gene; V was cut back by 7 bases and J by 5 bases. The CDR3 loop spans 13 amino acids. Here the CDR3 DNA reads TGTGCCAGCAAGGACAGGGCTGTCGACGAGCAGTACTTC. Translated, it gives CASKDRAVDEQYF.

This clone was picked up a small number of times. Other DNA sequences of this sample code for an identical CDR3. The CDR3 region is CASSDGTGRETQYF. As DNA, the CDR3 is TGTGCCAGCAGCGATGGGACGGGCCGAGAGACCCAGTACTTC. The chain is built from TRBV2 and TRBJ2-5; TRBD1 or TRBD2 may be the D gene (5 bases each). Between the trimmed V and J ends, which lost 6 bases and 4 bases, there was a span of 15 bases. The CDR3 consists of 14 residues. In germline, CDR1 is SNHLY, CDR2 FYNNEI.